This T cell receptor (beta chain) was recorded in a study of blood T cell repertoires in COVID-19. Background on the study: Donors in the United States, Italy and Spain gave samples during acute or convalescent COVID-19. Sources were T cells, B-cell-depleted T cells, or PBMCs; the material itself was cDNA or gDNA.

In the authors' methods: Estimation of nucleated cell counts relied on the amplification of reference gene primers. Repertoires were generated with immunoSEQ multiplex PCR, while TCRdb's copy carries only in-frame clones and drops some. V, J and clone size reflect that table, while D and trimming were determined from the DNA. The sample records over 85,000 clones, roughly four fifths being singletons. The CDR3 has 15 amino acids. V shed 0 bases and J shed 5 bases, with 10 bases lying between them. CDR1 and CDR2 (germline): MNHEY, SVGAGI. The chain combines TRBV6-5 with TRBJ2-2; maybe TRBD2 (5 bases). The receptor comes from an older woman with acute or convalescent COVID-19. The sample was peripheral blood. CDR3 sequence reads: CASSYSGGRTGELFF. The CDR3 nucleotides read TGTGCCAGCAGTTACTCGGGCGGGCGTACCGGGGAGCTGTTTTTT.